This T cell receptor beta chain came from a study of Graves' ophthalmopathy and Graves' hyperthyroidism. The authors amplified TCR beta CDR3 regions from RNA transcripts. RT-PCR with HTBI primers came first, then second-round multiplex PCR. TCRdb reprocessed the multiplex PCR reads via MiXCR and lists one record per CDR3 protein. The table lists 200,000 to 250,000 distinct CDR3 sequences, roughly 21% of them singletons. This clonotype was counted only a few times. The antigen remains undetermined. CDR3 length: 14 residues. Germline CDR1 is SGHDN and CDR2 is FVKESK. The V and J ends lost 2 bases and 2 bases respectively, with 9 bases between them. The study excluded patients with other autoimmune diseases, uncontrolled infections, pregnancy or lactation. Whole-study findings and limits: Blood also contained most of the expanded thyroid clonotypes above 0.001 frequency.

The receptor was derived from a woman in her 50s with Graves' ophthalmopathy. The chain recombines TRBV14 with TRBJ2-5; TRBD1 is a possible D gene (5 bases). The sequenced sample was peripheral blood. DNA for the CDR3: TGTGCCAGCAGCCAACTACAGGTTCAAGAGACCCAGTACTTC. This sequence encodes CASSQLQVQETQYF.